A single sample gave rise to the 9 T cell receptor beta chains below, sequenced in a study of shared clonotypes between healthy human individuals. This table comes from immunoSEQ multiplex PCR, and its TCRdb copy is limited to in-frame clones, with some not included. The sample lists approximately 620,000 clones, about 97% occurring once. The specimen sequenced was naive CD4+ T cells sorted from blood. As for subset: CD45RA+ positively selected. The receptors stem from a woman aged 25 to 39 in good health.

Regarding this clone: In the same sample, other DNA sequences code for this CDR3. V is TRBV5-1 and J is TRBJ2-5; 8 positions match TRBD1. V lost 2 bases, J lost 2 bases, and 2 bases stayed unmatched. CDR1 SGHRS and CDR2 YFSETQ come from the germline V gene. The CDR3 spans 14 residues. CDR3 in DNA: TGCGCCAGCAGCTTCGGACAGGGTCAAGAGACCCAGTACTTC. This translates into CASSFGQGQETQYF.

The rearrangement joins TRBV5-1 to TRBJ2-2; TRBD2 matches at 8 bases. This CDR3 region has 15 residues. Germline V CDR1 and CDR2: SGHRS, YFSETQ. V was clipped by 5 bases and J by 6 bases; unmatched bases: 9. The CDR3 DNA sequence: TGCGCCAGCAGTGTAGCGGGGAGCATGGCCGGGGAGCTGTTTTTT. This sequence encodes CASSVAGSMAGELFF.

This CDR3 is CASSGARQETQYF. CDR3 coding DNA: TGCGCCAGCAGTGGGGCTAGGCAAGAGACCCAGTACTTC. The gene calls are TRBV10-2 and TRBJ2-5; D is unresolved. CDR3 length: 13 amino acids. V was pared by 4 bases and J by 2 bases, with 8 bases between. In germline, CDR1 is WSHSY, CDR2 SAAADI.

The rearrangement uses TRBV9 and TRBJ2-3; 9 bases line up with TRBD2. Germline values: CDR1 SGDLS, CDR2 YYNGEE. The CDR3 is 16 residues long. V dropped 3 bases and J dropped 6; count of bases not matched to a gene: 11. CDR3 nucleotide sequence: TGTGCCAGCAGCGCCTATAGCGGGAGAGAACCTGATACGCAGTATTTT. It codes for CASSAYSGREPDTQYF.

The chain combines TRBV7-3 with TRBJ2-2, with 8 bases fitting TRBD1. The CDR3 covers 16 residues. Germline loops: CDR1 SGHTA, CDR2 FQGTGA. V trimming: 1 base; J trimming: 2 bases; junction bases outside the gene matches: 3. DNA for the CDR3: TGTGCCAGCAGCTTAATGCCAGGGGGCAACACCGGGGAGCTGTTTTTT. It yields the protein CASSLMPGGNTGELFF.

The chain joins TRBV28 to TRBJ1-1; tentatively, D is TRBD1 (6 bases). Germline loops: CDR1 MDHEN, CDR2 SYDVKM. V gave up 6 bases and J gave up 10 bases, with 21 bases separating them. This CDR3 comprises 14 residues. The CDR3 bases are TGTGCCAGCAGAACTACCGGGGGGGCCCCCGGAGCTTTCTTT. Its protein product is CASRTTGGAPGAFF.

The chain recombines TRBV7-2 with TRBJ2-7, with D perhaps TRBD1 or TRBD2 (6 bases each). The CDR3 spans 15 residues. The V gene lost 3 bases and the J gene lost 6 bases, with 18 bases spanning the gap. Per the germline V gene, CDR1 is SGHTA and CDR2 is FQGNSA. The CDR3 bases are TGTGCCAGCAGCTTTGGGGACATCAGCGGGTTCGAGCAGTACTTC. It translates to CASSFGDISGFEQYF.

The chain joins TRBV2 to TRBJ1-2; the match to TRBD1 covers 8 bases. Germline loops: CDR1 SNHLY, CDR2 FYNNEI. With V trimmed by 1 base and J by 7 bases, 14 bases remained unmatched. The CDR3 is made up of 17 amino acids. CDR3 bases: TGTGCCAGCAGTGAAGTCCGTTACTTCGACAGGGGTGGTGGCTACACCTTC. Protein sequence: CASSEVRYFDRGGGYTF. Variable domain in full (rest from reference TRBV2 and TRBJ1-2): EPEVTQTPSHQVTQMGQEVILRCVPISNHLYFYWYRQILGQKVEFLVSFYNNEISEKSEIFDDQFSVERPDGSNFTLKIRSTKLEDSAMYFCASSEVRYFDRGGGYTFGSGTRLTVV.

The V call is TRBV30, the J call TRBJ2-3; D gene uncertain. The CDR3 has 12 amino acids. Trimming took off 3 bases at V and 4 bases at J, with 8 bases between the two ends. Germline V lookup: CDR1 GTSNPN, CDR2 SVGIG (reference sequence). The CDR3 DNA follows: TGTGCCTGGAGGATTCTCGCAGATACGCAGTATTTT. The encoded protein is CAWRILADTQYF.